This entry describes one T cell receptor beta chain. What it binds is unknown. Deep-level running was used for the assay. This table comes from immunoSEQ multiplex PCR, and its TCRdb copy is limited to in-frame clones, with some not included. The data contain some 2 million clones, over 85% of them seen just once; the ten biggest clones take up 1.2%. The germline V gene has CDR1 SGHVS and CDR2 FNYEAQ. The length of the CDR3 is 12 residues. V was clipped by 8 bases and J by 0 bases, with 6 bases between them. This sample is part of a study of shared clonotypes between healthy human individuals. For the study at large: A donor's plate count was three for CD4 naive and three for CD4 memory; CD8 naive had two and CD8 memory one.

The naive CD8 population came from CD45RO-negative cells selected for CCR7, without terminally differentiated effector memory CD45RA+ cells. Study-level points and caveats: As a rule, naive subsets had a larger estimated richness than memory subsets.

This receptor was taken from a man aged 18 to 29 in good health. The sample consisted of naive CD8+ T cells sorted from blood. The chain uses TRBV7-6 and TRBJ2-3; unclear D gene. The DNA of the CDR3 is TGTGCCAGCCCCCGAAGCACAGATACGCAGTATTTT. Encoded protein: CASPRSTDTQYF.